The 8 T cell receptor beta chains listed next were all sequenced from one sample in a study of molecular identifiers for immune sequencing clone quantification. Via MiXCR, TCRdb re-called the PCR reads, giving one row per CDR3 protein. Altogether more than 50,000 distinct CDR3 sequences are present, under 20% being singletons, with the ten largest covering 1.1% to 1.5%. Sequencing was performed on naive CD8+ T cells from blood, with Jurkat cell RNA spiked in. Subset defined: FACS-sorted CD8+CD4-CCR7+CD45RA+ naive T cells. All receptors come from a human donor in good health. Some libraries in this study had Jurkat cell RNA spiked in.

This clonotype was picked up many times. The rearrangement uses TRBV7-2 and TRBJ1-1; D not certain. The CDR3 runs 14 residues. Germline V gene data show CDR1 as SGHTA and CDR2 as FQGNSA. V was trimmed by 2 bases and J by 6 bases, leaving 13 bases between them. The CDR3 region is CASSLNSLTPEAFF. The CDR3 DNA reads as TGTGCCAGCAGCTTAAATTCGTTGACTCCTGAAGCTTTCTTT.

This clonotype appeared many times. The chain employs TRBV27 and TRBJ2-1, with a weak D call TRBD1 (6 bases). Trimming shortened V by 5 bases and J by 7 bases, and 9 bases separated the two germline ends. The CDR3 is 12 amino acids. Germline V gene data show CDR1 as MNHEY and CDR2 as SMNVEV (reference sequence). The CDR3 region is CASSQGHNEQFF. The CDR3 nucleotides read TGTGCCAGCAGTCAGGGACATAATGAGCAGTTCTTC.

This clonotype was seen many times. The DNA of the CDR3 is TGCAGTGCTAGAAACAGCGGAGACTACGAGCAGTACTTC. As protein: CSARNSGDYEQYF. This chain links TRBV20-1 with TRBJ2-7; possibly TRBD2 for D (5 bases). The length of the CDR3 is 13 residues. Germline V lookup: CDR1 DFQATT, CDR2 SNEGSKA (reference sequence). Trimming took off 2 bases at V and 3 bases at J, with 11 bases between the two ends.

This clonotype has ten or more counts. The chain carries TRBV2 and TRBJ2-5; 9 nucleotides match TRBD1. The V and J ends lost 8 bases and 2 bases, in that order; junction bases with no gene match: 12. Germline CDR1 is SNHLY and CDR2 is FYNNEI. The CDR3 totals 16 residues. Here the CDR3 DNA reads TGTGCCAGCGGAGAGACACAGGGGGCGGGTCAAGAGACCCAGTACTTC. Translating gives CASGETQGAGQETQYF.

Ten or more counts support this clonotype. The V gene is TRBV6-6, the J gene TRBJ2-4, with D hard to call. The CDR3 is 19 amino acids. V was trimmed by 2 bases and J by 0 bases, leaving 20 bases between them. Germline CDR1 MNHNY, CDR2 SVGAGI (reference sequence). CDR3 protein: CASSYLGWGEDLAKNIQYF. The CDR3 nucleotides are TGTGCCAGCAGTTACCTAGGCTGGGGTGAGGACCTAGCCAAAAACATTCAGTACTTC.

This clonotype was seen at least ten times. The chain links TRBV7-9 to TRBJ2-1; 9 nucleotides match TRBD1. This CDR3 comprises 19 residues. The trim removed 5 bases at V and 4 bases at J, leaving 18 bases unmatched. Germline-derived CDR1 and CDR2 are SEHNR and FQNEAQ (reference sequence). The CDR3 here is CASSSLKLTTGGRYNEQFF. As DNA, the CDR3 is TGTGCCAGCAGCAGCCTTAAACTGACAACAGGGGGCCGATACAATGAGCAGTTCTTC. The full variable domain, with the rest looked up from reference TRBV7-9 and TRBJ2-1, is DTGVSQNPRHKITKRGQNVTFRCDPISEHNRLYWYRQTLGQGPEFLTYFQNEAQLEKSRLLSDRFSAERPKGSFSTLEIQRTEQGDSAMYLCASSSLKLTTGGRYNEQFFGPGTRLTVL.

In its sample, this clonotype was seen many times. V usage is TRBV30 and J usage is TRBJ2-5; D gene unclear. The CDR3 spans 14 residues. In germline, CDR1 is GTSNPN, CDR2 SVGIG (reference sequence). V was trimmed by 2 bases and J by 5 bases, leaving 15 bases between them. The CDR3: CAWSTSGIHETQYF. CDR3 sequence (DNA): TGTGCCTGGAGTACCTCTGGGATCCACGAGACCCAGTACTTC.

Notes on this clonotype: This could be a read error, since a much larger clone is one nucleotide away. This rearrangement joins TRBV6-1 to TRBJ2-5; D remains ambiguous. CDR3 length equals 14 residues. In germline, CDR1 is MNHNS, CDR2 SASEGT. The CDR3: CAGSKGSQEWTQYF. The CDR3 region has the DNA TGTGCCGGCAGTAAGGGCTCCCAAGAGTGGACCCAGTACTTC.